This T cell receptor beta chain was found in a study of blood T cells in healthy people across ages. Overall study results and limits: Estimates of total diversity, which came from one million sequenced T cells, were considered to be underestimates.

The CDR3 is 16 amino acids. Per the germline V gene, CDR1 is MNHNY and CDR2 is SVGAGI (reference sequence). Trimming left V 7 bases short and J 7 bases short, with 20 bases between. Comments on this clonotype: The antigen is unknown.

Every sample gave at least 5.5 micrograms of total RNA when it was extracted. A second about 6 to 12 cycle PCR used barcoded and J-beta primers. Each cDNA molecule received a tag from a template-switch adaptor that had 12 random nucleotides. TCRdb re-analysed the 5' RACE reads in MiXCR, keeping a single row per CDR3 protein. The table records hundreds of thousands of distinct CDR3 sequences, 55% to 70% of them present only once. The sequence came from a young man in good health. Sequencing was carried out using blood. The V gene is TRBV6-6, the J gene TRBJ1-6; D perhaps matches TRBD1 (6 bases). The CDR3 coding sequence is TGTGCCAGCACCGACCCCCTTCGGGGGCGGAATTCACCCCTCCACTTT. The encoded protein is CASTDPLRGRNSPLHF.